Sequencing of this T cell receptor beta chain was carried out in a study of CD8 T cells in ankylosing spondylitis. Study-wide points: Roughly eight highly homologous variants made up a TCR beta motif, and this motif appeared characteristic of ankylosing spondylitis blood. Disease-linked clones bore a CD8+ phenotype and were relatively rare in peripheral blood. The authors reported significant enrichment of disease-linked clones in matched ankylosing spondylitis synovial fluid.

Comments on this clonotype: Its antigen is still unknown.

Germline V gene data show CDR1 as LGHNA and CDR2 as YSLEER. The CDR3 is 14 amino acids. Trimming cost V 0 bases and J 9 bases, with 13 bases left between them. TCRdb analysed the 5' RACE reads with MiXCR anew, one entry per CDR3 protein. There are some 840,000 distinct CDR3 sequences in the sample; around 11% occur only once, and approximately 0.46% lies in the top ten. The V call is TRBV4-3, the J call TRBJ2-3; D tentatively fits TRBD1 or TRBD2 (6 bases each). What was sequenced was blood, either unsorted or a sorted T cell fraction (not recorded which). The sequence came from a male donor with ankylosing spondylitis. CDR3 sequence reads: CASSQDPGDRTQYF. CDR3 coding DNA: TGCGCCAGCAGCCAAGATCCGGGAGACAGGACGCAGTATTTT.